These 8 T cell receptor beta chains share one sample of origin, sequenced in a study of cytomegalovirus exposure and HLA in healthy donors. This PCR relied on a set of 60 Vbeta primers and 13 Jbeta primers. Assay: immunoSEQ multiplex PCR; the TCRdb copy retains only in-frame clones and omits some. The sample's table shows about 48,000 clones. The sample was PBMCs. The receptors were sampled from a male donor in good health and CMV-seropositive.

The chain recombines TRBV19 with TRBJ1-5; D is undetermined. Trimming removed 7 bases from V and 7 bases from J, with 11 bases in between. CDR3 length equals 12 residues. Germline-derived CDR1 and CDR2 are LNHDA and SQIVND (reference sequence). In DNA form, the CDR3 reads TGTGCCAGTACATGGAGAGACCAGCCCCAGCATTTT. The encoded protein is CASTWRDQPQHF.

This sequence joins TRBV9 and TRBJ2-5, with TRBD2 matching over 8 bases. The germline V gene encodes CDR1 SGDLS and CDR2 YYNGEE. The CDR3 runs 15 residues. The V and J ends lost 3 bases and 5 bases, in that order; junction bases with no gene match: 9. Written as DNA, the CDR3 is TGTGCCAGCAGCGAGAGCGGGGGCCCACTGGAGACCCAGTACTTC. Protein product: CASSESGGPLETQYF.

V gene TRBV5-1 combines with J gene TRBJ1-2, with TRBD1 identical over 12 bases. Germline trimming cut 2 bases from V and 7 bases from J; bases unmatched to any gene: 6. The CDR3 loop spans 15 amino acids. Germline-derived CDR1 and CDR2 are SGHRS and YFSETQ. The CDR3 reads CASSLSGQGASGYTF. The CDR3 nucleotides read TGCGCCAGCAGCTTATCGGGACAGGGGGCTAGTGGCTACACCTTC. Using reference TRBV5-1 and TRBJ1-2 for the parts outside the CDR3, the full variable domain is KAGVTQTPRYLIKTRGQQVTLSCSPISGHRSVSWYQQTPGQGLQFLFEYFSETQRNKGNFPGRFSGRQFSNSRSEMNVSTLELGDSALYLCASSLSGQGASGYTFGSGTRLTVV.

The chain combines TRBV9 with TRBJ2-4; 8 bases map to TRBD1. Trimming at V came to 5 bases and at J to 3 bases, leaving 19 bases not matched to a gene. Germline CDR1 and CDR2: SGDLS and YYNGEE. This CDR3 is built from 19 residues. CDR3 sequence (DNA): TGTGCCAGCAGTCCCAGACAGGGGTTCACCTCAGAAGTCAAAAACATTCAGTACTTC. This codes for CASSPRQGFTSEVKNIQYF.

The chain uses TRBV7-8 and TRBJ1-1, with 8 positions matching TRBD1. Germline loops: CDR1 SGHVS, CDR2 FQNEAQ. V lost 5 bases to trimming and J lost 2 bases; unmatched junction nucleotides: 10. The CDR3 consists of 16 residues. CDR3 DNA sequence: TGTGCCAGCAGCCCCCGGGCAGGGGGCGTTAACACTGAAGCTTTCTTT. Translated, it gives CASSPRAGGVNTEAFF.

This chain joins TRBV13 and TRBJ2-3; 9 bases line up with TRBD2. Germline V gives CDR1 PRHDT, CDR2 FYEKMQ (reference sequence). There are 17 residues in the CDR3. V shed 0 bases, J shed 2 bases, and the junction held 6 bases outside the gene matches. The CDR3 DNA reads TGTGCCAGCAGCTTAGGCCGTCTAGCGGGGACCACAGATACGCAGTATTTT. Translating gives CASSLGRLAGTTDTQYF.

The chain combines TRBV12-5 with TRBJ1-3; 9 bases line up with TRBD1. CDR3 length equals 17 residues. Unmatched junction bases numbered 7, after V lost 0 bases and J lost 4 bases. Germline CDR1 and CDR2: LGHNT and FRNRAP. CDR3 nucleotides: TGTGCTAGTGGTTTGGTAATTCGGACAGGGGTAGGAAACACCATATATTTT. Translation: CASGLVIRTGVGNTIYF.

V and J are TRBV13 and TRBJ1-3; TRBD1 matches at 10 bases. Germline V gives CDR1 PRHDT, CDR2 FYEKMQ (reference sequence). The J segment lost 4 bases and the V segment lost 2 bases, leaving 8 bases of the junction unmatched. The CDR3 has 17 amino acids. The CDR3 region has the DNA TGTGCCAGCAGCTTAATTAGCGACAGGGGGCGAGGAAACACCATATATTTT. Amino acids: CASSLISDRGRGNTIYF.